This T cell receptor beta chain was captured in a study of identical twins. This CDR3 comprises 13 residues. CDR1 and CDR2 (germline): DFQATT, SNEGSKA (reference sequence). The V end was cut by 0 bases, the J end by 2 bases, with 8 bases between. In this sample, this clonotype turned up many times. TCRdb re-called the 5' RACE reads with MiXCR, one entry per CDR3 protein. Here the sample spans roughly 230,000 distinct CDR3 sequences, around 8.3% being singletons. These data were likewise used in another study, on yellow fever vaccine responses in identical twins.

Source material: CD8+ T cells sorted from blood. The rearrangement joins TRBV20-1 to TRBJ2-7; D unresolved. The source is a woman aged 18-29 years in good health. The CDR3, as DNA: TGCAGTGCTAGAGAGGGCTTAGCCTACGAGCAGTACTTC. Translation gives CSAREGLAYEQYF.